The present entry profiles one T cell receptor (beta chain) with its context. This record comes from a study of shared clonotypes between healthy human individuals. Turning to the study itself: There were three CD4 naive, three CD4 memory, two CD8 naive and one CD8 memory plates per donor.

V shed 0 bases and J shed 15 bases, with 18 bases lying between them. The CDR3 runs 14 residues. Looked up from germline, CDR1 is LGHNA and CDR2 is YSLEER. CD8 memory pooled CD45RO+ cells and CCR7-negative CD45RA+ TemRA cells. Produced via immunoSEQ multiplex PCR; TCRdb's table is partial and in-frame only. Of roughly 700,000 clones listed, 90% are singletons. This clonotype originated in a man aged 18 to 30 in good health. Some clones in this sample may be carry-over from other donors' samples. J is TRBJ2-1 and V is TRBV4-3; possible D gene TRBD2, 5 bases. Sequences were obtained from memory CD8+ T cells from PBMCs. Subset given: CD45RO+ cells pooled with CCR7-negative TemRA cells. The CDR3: CASSQDGETGKLFF. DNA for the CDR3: TGCGCCAGCAGCCAAGATGGGGAGACGGGCAAACTGTTCTTC.